This T cell receptor (beta chain) was obtained from a study of shared T cell receptors in the human thymus. This CDR3 has 18 amino acids. The V gene end was trimmed by 2 bases and the J gene end by 0 bases; junction bases not matched to a gene: 6. Germline CDR1 is SNHLY and CDR2 is FYNNEI. The assay was immunoSEQ multiplex PCR, and TCRdb's table has in-frame clones only and misses some. The data hold 600,000 to 900,000 clones, with over 75% observed a single time. These data were also filed under a second study, of human thymus T cells. That work adds: Healthy Finnish infants undergoing corrective surgery for congenital heart defects were the donors. Seemingly biased V and J gene usage marked thymic and blood repertoires. Related studies noted strongly shared thymic repertoires across unrelated people.

Source material: thymocytes. V gene TRBV2 combines with J gene TRBJ1-4, with 10 bases identical to TRBD1. The receptor was isolated from a girl under three years old with a congenital heart defect. Written as DNA, the CDR3 is TGTGCCAGCAGTGAAAGGACAGGGGGGAGCCCAACTAATGAAAAACTGTTTTTT. The encoded protein is CASSERTGGSPTNEKLFF. The variable domain in full, completed from reference TRBV2 and TRBJ1-4, reads EPEVTQTPSHQVTQMGQEVILRCVPISNHLYFYWYRQILGQKVEFLVSFYNNEISEKSEIFDDQFSVERPDGSNFTLKIRSTKLEDSAMYFCASSERTGGSPTNEKLFFGSGTQLSVL.